Included here is one TCR beta chain sequence, with context. Trimming took 7 bases from V and 12 from J; bases not matched to a gene: 15. Germline assignment: CDR1 SGHVS and CDR2 FQNEAQ. This CDR3 has 14 residues. This specimen comes from a study of OX40 agonist ivuxolimab in advanced cancers. On the study more broadly: Dose-escalation patients' cancers were hepatocellular carcinoma, melanoma, renal cell or head and neck cancer.

Sequencing was performed with immunoSEQ multiplex PCR; in TCRdb, only in-frame clones are kept and a portion is missing. The table shows 65,000 to 90,000 clones, with more than 75% occurring only once. The chain links TRBV7-8 to TRBJ2-4; 7 positions match TRBD1. The source was CD4+ or CD8+ T cells sorted from blood, collected in a trial of the OX40 agonist ivuxolimab. The receptor was isolated from an adult with an advanced solid tumor such as melanoma, head and neck, liver or kidney cancer. CDR3 in amino acids: CASTSGTEHIAQYF. As DNA, the CDR3 is TGTGCCAGCACATCCGGGACAGAGCACATAGCTCAGTACTTC.